This T cell receptor (beta chain) emerged from a study of human T cells and chemical hapten exposure. Sample time point: patch test 2, 6 weeks after DPC sensitization. Described treatment: therapeutic diphenylcyclopropenone sensitization with weekly scalp DPC. Total RNA came from unfractionated whole blood. This clonotype was seen repeatedly, ten times or more. Its target is not known. The CDR3 length is 13 residues. Looked up from germline, CDR1 is MRHNA and CDR2 is SNTAGT. V gave up 6 bases and J gave up 0 bases, with 8 bases separating them. Study-level findings and limits: In comparison with controls, expanded TCRs gave rise to a significantly larger number of large CDR3 similarity clusters. Positive correlation was observed between PT1 expanded TCR counts and patch test score.

Separate cDNA molecules received unique molecular identifiers, which the library attached to them. One entry per CDR3 protein results from TCRdb running MiXCR on the RACE reads. The sample shows 330,000 or so distinct CDR3 sequences, about 6% of them seen only once. Sequencing was performed on whole blood, taken in connection with sensitization to the hapten diphenylcyclopropenone (DPC). This receptor was obtained from a woman aged 18-29 years with alopecia areata. Some clones in this sample may be carry-over from other donors' samples. The chain couples TRBV6-4 to TRBJ1-1; D is uncertain. The CDR3 loop reads CASRGSMNTEAFF. Written as DNA, the CDR3 is TGTGCCAGCAGGGGATCAATGAACACTGAAGCTTTCTTT.